This entry features one T cell receptor (beta chain) sequence. Its antigen is unidentified. This sample stems from a study of shared clonotypes between healthy human individuals. Study-wide results and limits: Naive subsets, compared against memory subsets, generally had larger estimated richness values.

Only Caucasian adults living in Nashville, Tennessee made up the donor group. CD4+ cells were split into CD45RA+ naive and CD45RA-negative memory subsets. Trimming shortened V by 3 bases and J by 7 bases, and 7 bases separated the two germline ends. CDR1 MRHNA and CDR2 SNTAGT come from the germline V gene. The CDR3 has 13 residues. Libraries were prepared by immunoSEQ multiplex PCR; TCRdb keeps only in-frame clonotypes and omits some of them. The data hold around 180,000 clones, with approximately 92% observed a single time. Source material: naive CD4+ T cells sorted from blood. Noted subset: CD45RA+ positively selected. This TCR was sampled from a woman aged 25 to 39 in good health. The V call is TRBV6-4, the J call TRBJ1-6; D unclear. CDR3 residues: CASSDILNSPLHF. Here the CDR3 DNA reads TGTGCCAGCAGTGATATCCTAAATTCACCCCTCCACTTT.